These 29 T cell receptor beta chains share one sample of origin, sequenced in a study of technical replicates of blood from a handful of donors. Clones were read by immunoSEQ multiplex PCR, and TCRdb kept only the in-frame ones, dropping some. Of some 94,000 clones in the sample, 90% to 96% were seen once. Material for sequencing was T cells isolated from PBMCs. Receptors originate from a human donor in good health.

This clone came up once. The chain carries TRBV19 and TRBJ2-1, with 7 positions matching TRBD2. J lost 7 bases, V lost 4 bases, and 7 bases had no gene match. The CDR3 extends over 14 amino acids. Looked up from germline, CDR1 is LNHDA and CDR2 is SQIVND (reference sequence). The CDR3 region has the DNA TGTGCCAGTAGTAACGGGAGGTATCGGAATGAGCAGTTCTTC. Its protein product is CASSNGRYRNEQFF.

The CDR3 nucleotides are TGTGCCAGCAGTTTGGGCTTACAGCCCGAAAAACTGTTTTTT. Translated: CASSLGLQPEKLFF. The chain combines TRBV27 with TRBJ1-4; D is ambiguous. This CDR3 contains 14 residues. Trimming shortened V by 3 bases and J by 8 bases, and 13 bases separated the two germline ends. Germline V gives CDR1 MNHEY, CDR2 SMNVEV (reference sequence).

The V call is TRBV6-5, the J call TRBJ2-7; no clear D. Germline CDR1 MNHEY, CDR2 SVGAGI. The V and J ends lost 4 bases and 5 bases respectively, with 6 bases between them. CDR3 length: 11 amino acids. CDR3 in amino acids: CASSSFHEQYF. As DNA, the CDR3 is TGTGCCAGCAGTTCTTTCCACGAGCAGTACTTC.

J is TRBJ2-3 and V is TRBV9; 9 nucleotides align to TRBD2. The CDR3 is made up of 16 amino acids. The junction had 12 bases not matched to a gene; V was cut back by 6 bases and J by 4 bases. Germline V gene lookup returns CDR1 SGDLS and CDR2 YYNGEE. The CDR3 sequence is CASTQSVAGASDTQYF. The CDR3 DNA follows: TGTGCCAGCACCCAATCGGTAGCGGGAGCTTCAGATACGCAGTATTTT.

J is TRBJ1-4 and V is TRBV30; no clear D. This CDR3 spans 13 amino acids. V was clipped by 0 bases and J by 5 bases, with 7 bases between them. CDR1 GTSNPN and CDR2 SVGIG come from the germline V gene (reference sequence). CDR3 nucleotide sequence: TGTGCCTGGAGTGTACTTTGGAATGAAAAACTGTTTTTT. It encodes CAWSVLWNEKLFF.

The chain uses TRBV5-1 and TRBJ2-5; 7 bases are a match to TRBD1. The CDR3 is 15 residues long. The junction had 7 bases not matched to a gene; V was cut back by 2 bases and J by 3 bases. Germline CDR1 is SGHRS and CDR2 is YFSETQ. CDR3 in DNA: TGCGCCAGCAGCTTTCGAGGGGGCAGGGAAGAGACCCAGTACTTC. Protein sequence: CASSFRGGREETQYF.

The rearrangement uses TRBV5-4 and TRBJ1-2; D not resolved. The CDR3 covers 12 residues. Trimming cost V 4 bases and J 6 bases, with 10 bases left between them. CDR1 is SGHNT, CDR2 YYREEE, per germline (reference sequence). This CDR3 is CASSPDWDGYTF. CDR3 coding DNA: TGTGCCAGCAGCCCTGACTGGGATGGCTACACCTTC.

The V and J genes are TRBV5-6 and TRBJ1-5; D is possibly TRBD1 (6 bases). With 1 base removed from V and 0 bases from J, the gap between germline ends came to 8 bases. The CDR3 totals 15 residues. Looked up from germline, CDR1 is SGHDT and CDR2 is YYEEEE. CDR3 residues: CASSLFRGSNQPQHF. The CDR3 DNA follows: TGTGCCAGCAGCTTGTTCAGGGGTAGCAATCAGCCCCAGCATTTT.

The V call is TRBV5-1, the J call TRBJ2-1, with a weak D call TRBD2 (6 bases). The CDR3 has 17 residues. Germline CDR1 SGHRS, CDR2 YFSETQ. The V gene lost 1 base and the J gene lost 7 bases, with 21 bases spanning the gap. The chain's CDR3 is CASSLHMGGEGHNEQFF. CDR3 in DNA: TGCGCCAGCAGCTTGCACATGGGAGGAGAGGGCCATAATGAGCAGTTCTTC. Using reference TRBV5-1 and TRBJ2-1 for the parts outside the CDR3, the full variable domain is KAGVTQTPRYLIKTRGQQVTLSCSPISGHRSVSWYQQTPGQGLQFLFEYFSETQRNKGNFPGRFSGRQFSNSRSEMNVSTLELGDSALYLCASSLHMGGEGHNEQFFGPGTRLTVL.

This chain uses TRBV7-9 with TRBJ2-7, with a tentative D call TRBD2 (6 bases). V lost 5 bases and J 4 bases, leaving 9 bases between the germline ends. From germline, CDR1 is SEHNR and CDR2 FQNEAQ (reference sequence). The CDR3 extends over 12 amino acids. The CDR3 spells CASSRGVYEQYF. In nucleotides, the CDR3 is TGTGCCAGCAGCCGCGGGGTATACGAGCAGTACTTC.

The chain combines TRBV18 with TRBJ2-7, with a weak D call TRBD2 (5 bases). The CDR3 is 13 residues long. CDR1 and CDR2 from the germline V gene are KGHSH and LQKENI. Trimming removed 3 bases at V and 3 bases at J, with 9 bases between. CDR3 region: CASSPRVSYEQYF. The CDR3 DNA reads TGTGCCAGCTCACCGAGGGTTAGCTACGAGCAGTACTTC.

V and J are TRBV5-4 and TRBJ2-7, with no clear D. Germline CDR1 and CDR2: SGHNT and YYREEE (reference sequence). V shed 4 bases and J shed 4 bases, with 15 bases lying between them. CDR3 length: 14 residues. Here the CDR3 reads CASSRAPTRYEQYF. CDR3 nucleotide sequence: TGTGCCAGCAGCCGTGCCCCGACCAGGTACGAGCAGTACTTC. Drawing the rest from reference TRBV5-4 and TRBJ2-7, the complete variable domain is ETGVTQSPTHLIKTRGQQVTLRCSSQSGHNTVSWYQQALGQGPQFIFQYYREEENGRGNFPPRFSGLQFPNYSSELNVNALELDDSALYLCASSRAPTRYEQYFGPGTRLTVT.

The chain links TRBV9 to TRBJ2-2; 8 nucleotides align to TRBD1. Germline V lookup: CDR1 SGDLS, CDR2 YYNGEE. Trimming took 4 bases from V and 4 from J; bases not matched to a gene: 9. The CDR3 contains 16 residues. As DNA, the CDR3 is TGTGCCAGCAGCTCCCAGGACAGGGTTATCACCGGGGAGCTGTTTTTT. Its translation is CASSSQDRVITGELFF.

The V and J genes are TRBV5-1 and TRBJ2-2, with no clear D. This CDR3 has 16 residues. Trimming took 0 bases from V and 5 from J, leaving 14 bases between them. Germline V lookup: CDR1 SGHRS, CDR2 YFSETQ. For the CDR3, the DNA is TGCGCCAGCAGCTTGGGGCCTGGCGGTTTGACCGGGGAGCTGTTTTTT. Amino acid sequence: CASSLGPGGLTGELFF. The full variable domain, rest sourced from reference TRBV5-1 and TRBJ2-2, is KAGVTQTPRYLIKTRGQQVTLSCSPISGHRSVSWYQQTPGQGLQFLFEYFSETQRNKGNFPGRFSGRQFSNSRSEMNVSTLELGDSALYLCASSLGPGGLTGELFFGEGSRLTVL.

The V and J genes are TRBV5-5 and TRBJ2-7, with TRBD1 identical over 8 bases. The length of the CDR3 is 17 residues. Per the germline V gene, CDR1 is SGHKS and CDR2 is YYEKEE (reference sequence). The trim removed 1 base at V and 2 bases at J, leaving 11 bases unmatched. The DNA of the CDR3 is TGTGCCAGCAGCTTGCCGGGACAGGAAACTTTTACCTACGAGCAGTACTTC. Translated, it gives CASSLPGQETFTYEQYF.

This sequence joins TRBV6-5 and TRBJ1-2; the D gene is possibly TRBD1 (5 bases). V dropped 0 bases and J dropped 2 bases, with 7 bases sitting between them. The germline gives CDR1 MNHEY, CDR2 SVGAGI. This CDR3 region has 14 residues. In DNA form, the CDR3 reads TGTGCCAGCAGTTACTCCTCAGGGAACTATGGCTACACCTTC. Translating it yields CASSYSSGNYGYTF.

The V gene is TRBV7-6, the J gene TRBJ2-3; 16 nucleotides agree with TRBD2. The CDR3 has 18 residues. Germline CDR1 SGHVS, CDR2 FNYEAQ. V was clipped by 5 bases and J by 1 base; unmatched bases: 6. CDR3 in amino acids: CASSLGLAGGIGTDTQYF. The CDR3 coding sequence is TGTGCCAGCAGCCTGGGACTAGCGGGGGGGATAGGCACAGATACGCAGTATTTT.

This chain joins TRBV6-5 and TRBJ1-1, with D unclear. CDR1 is MNHEY and CDR2 is SVGAGI in the germline V gene. This CDR3 has 15 amino acids. Trimming pared 0 bases from V and 0 bases from J, leaving 8 bases between. CDR3 coding DNA: TGTGCCAGCAGTTACTCGAGATCGGTGAACACTGAAGCTTTCTTT. Translating it yields CASSYSRSVNTEAFF.

The chain is built from TRBV4-1 and TRBJ2-3; possibly TRBD2 for D (6 bases). CDR1 and CDR2 from the germline V gene are MGHRA and YSYEKL. V was pared by 1 base and J by 4 bases, with 9 bases between. The CDR3 consists of 14 residues. The CDR3 protein is CASSQVAAADTQYF. CDR3 in DNA: TGCGCCAGCAGCCAAGTAGCGGCTGCAGATACGCAGTATTTT.

The chain is built from TRBV13 and TRBJ2-1; D remains unclear. V was clipped by 4 bases and J by 2 bases, with 9 bases between them. The CDR3 has 14 amino acids. Per germline, CDR1 PRHDT and CDR2 FYEKMQ (reference sequence). CDR3 in amino acids: CASSSGGTYNEQFF. The CDR3 nucleotides are TGTGCCAGCAGCTCCGGCGGAACCTACAATGAGCAGTTCTTC.

V usage is TRBV27 and J usage is TRBJ1-2; D is ambiguous. Trimming took 5 bases from V and 9 from J, leaving 22 bases between them. Germline assignment: CDR1 MNHEY and CDR2 SMNVEV (reference sequence). This CDR3 contains 15 residues. As DNA, the CDR3 is TGTGCCAGCAGTCCCGGGGTCACACCGATTTATAGCTACACCTTC. It specifies CASSPGVTPIYSYTF.

The V call is TRBV5-5, the J call TRBJ2-7; D possibly corresponds to TRBD2 (5 bases). There are 16 residues in the CDR3. V shed 4 bases and J shed 4 bases, with 21 bases lying between them. CDR1 is SGHKS, CDR2 YYEKEE, per germline (reference sequence). CDR3 amino acids: CASSLIREIPGYEQYF. Written as DNA, the CDR3 is TGTGCCAGCAGCCTAATCCGGGAAATCCCCGGGTACGAGCAGTACTTC.

The chain is built from TRBV7-9 and TRBJ2-7; 7 bases are a match to TRBD2. CDR3 length equals 15 residues. V shed 5 bases and J 4 bases; nucleotides not matched to a gene: 11. Per the germline V gene, CDR1 is SEHNR and CDR2 is FQNEAQ (reference sequence). CDR3 coding DNA: TGTGCCAGCAGCCCTTCTAGCGGAGGGGATTACGAGCAGTACTTC. It yields the protein CASSPSSGGDYEQYF. Together with reference TRBV7-9 and TRBJ2-7, the CDR3 gives the full variable domain: DTGVSQNPRHKITKRGQNVTFRCDPISEHNRLYWYRQTLGQGPEFLTYFQNEAQLEKSRLLSDRFSAERPKGSFSTLEIQRTEQGDSAMYLCASSPSSGGDYEQYFGPGTRLTVT.

The V gene is TRBV2, the J gene TRBJ1-2, with TRBD1 as a possible D gene (6 bases). The V gene lost 7 bases and the J gene lost 7 bases, with 16 bases spanning the gap. Germline CDR1 is SNHLY and CDR2 is FYNNEI. There are 13 residues in the CDR3. CDR3 residues: CASIINPRGGYTF. CDR3 DNA: TGTGCCAGCATTATCAACCCCAGGGGTGGCTACACCTTC.

The chain links TRBV5-6 to TRBJ2-7; D ambiguous. Trimming left V 0 bases short and J 3 bases short, with 4 bases between. The CDR3 runs 12 residues. The germline gives CDR1 SGHDT, CDR2 YYEEEE. CDR3 region: CASSLGDYEQYF. Written as DNA, the CDR3 is TGTGCCAGCAGCTTGGGAGACTACGAGCAGTACTTC.

The chain recombines TRBV19 with TRBJ2-7; TRBD2 matches at 9 bases. J gave up 7 bases and V 3 bases, and 13 bases lay outside the gene matches. Germline V gives CDR1 LNHDA, CDR2 SQIVND (reference sequence). The CDR3 is made up of 16 amino acids. The CDR3 sequence: CASSMQASGIAVEQYF. The CDR3 bases are TGTGCCAGTAGTATGCAGGCTAGCGGGATCGCAGTGGAGCAGTACTTC.

The chain combines TRBV6-1 with TRBJ2-7, with TRBD1 matching 8 bases. Trimming cost V 11 bases and J 4 bases; bases outside gene matches: 10. CDR1 is MNHNS, CDR2 SASEGT, per germline. This CDR3 contains 13 residues. The chain's CDR3 is CAVSWTGMYEQYF. DNA of the CDR3: TGTGCCGTCTCCTGGACAGGGATGTACGAGCAGTACTTC.

This clone was counted only a few times. The chain combines TRBV7-2 with TRBJ2-1; 8 positions match TRBD2. Germline trimming cut 5 bases from V and 5 bases from J; bases unmatched to any gene: 5. The CDR3 extends over 14 amino acids. CDR1 and CDR2 (germline): SGHTA, FQGNSA. The CDR3 loop reads CASSRSGSHNEQFF. As DNA, the CDR3 is TGTGCCAGCAGCCGAAGCGGGAGCCACAATGAGCAGTTCTTC.

J is TRBJ2-7 and V is TRBV4-1, with D hard to call. The V gene lost 0 bases and the J gene lost 0 bases, with 6 bases spanning the gap. The germline CDR1 and CDR2 sequences are MGHRA and YSYEKL. CDR3 length: 14 amino acids. The CDR3 DNA reads as TGCGCCAGCAGCCAAGAAAGGAGCTCCTACGAGCAGTACTTC. This translates into CASSQERSSYEQYF.